This T cell receptor (beta chain) was identified during a study of T cells in localized non-small cell lung cancer. This CDR3 is 14 amino acids long. V lost 2 bases and J lost 5; bases outside the gene matches: 3. From germline, CDR1 is SGHRS and CDR2 YFSETQ. As concerns this clone: Its antigen is as yet unknown.

Measured with immunoSEQ multiplex PCR; TCRdb has only the in-frame clones, and not every one. The sample shows roughly 90,000 clones, approximately 91% of them seen only once. Study-wide points: Tumor trailed uninvolved adjacent lung in T cell clonality, which peaked there. Higher blood T cell density went with longer overall survival. Median detection of top 100 tumor clones in adjacent lung was 57 clones. Heterogeneity is still possible, as just one tumor region was sequenced.

The source was PBMCs, collected before any cancer treatment. The V and J genes are TRBV5-1 and TRBJ2-5; the match to TRBD2 covers 10 bases. The receptor was derived from a woman aged 35-75 years with stage II squamous cell lung carcinoma. CDR3 loop: CASSLAGGSETQYF. The CDR3 coding sequence is TGCGCCAGCAGCTTAGCGGGGGGGAGTGAGACCCAGTACTTC.